This record concerns one T cell receptor beta chain sequence. This entry is derived from a study of shared clonotypes between healthy human individuals. Trimming removed 3 bases at V and 5 bases at J, with 7 bases between. The CDR3 is 12 amino acids. Germline CDR1 is SGDLS and CDR2 is YYNGEE. At deep level, the assay was performed. On sorted subsets, replicate PCRs used 200 to 250 ng DNA, or 27,000 or so T cell genomes. Authors' data handling: Filtering differed since immunoSEQ provided only junctions, with no quality scores. Some clones are missing from TCRdb's copy, which holds only in-frame ones; the method was immunoSEQ multiplex PCR. V and J calls plus clone size are reproduced from that table; the DNA served to infer D and trimming. The sample records nearly 1 million clones, more than 75% being singletons.

Sequenced: memory CD4+ T cells sorted from blood. Sample subset: CD45RA-negative fraction. This TCR was sampled from a man in his late teens or twenties in good health. This chain uses TRBV9 with TRBJ2-3; D is uncertain. The CDR3 DNA sequence: TGTGCCAGCAGCGGGGGTGGAGATACGCAGTATTTT. Protein sequence: CASSGGGDTQYF.